The 2 T cell receptor beta chains below were found in one sample sequenced in a study of CXCR3-negative and CXCR3-positive naive CD8 T cells. TRB cDNA libraries were made by UMI-labeled 5' RACE. TCRdb re-analyzed the 5' RACE reads; it lists each CDR3 protein once, without DNA. The table lists about 150,000 distinct CDR3 sequences. Study results and limitations: TRB CDR3s of CXCR3-positive naive cells were more hydrophobic than those of CXCR3-negative naive cells.

These receptors' targets are unknown. The sample comprised naive CXCR3+ CD8+ T cells from blood. The subset denotes: CD45RO-CCR7+CD27+CD95- naive CD8+ T cells expressing CXCR3 (TNR3+). These receptors all come from a human donor in good health. Some clones in this sample may be carry-over from other donors' samples.

This rearrangement joins TRBV7-6 to TRBJ2-7; TCRdb picks TRBD2, but there is no DNA to check that call. CDR1 SGHVS and CDR2 FNYEAQ come from the germline V gene. CDR3 length equals 13 residues. CDR3 sequence reads: CASGRGGDYEQYF.

CDR3: CASSRRGRGEQFF. The chain carries TRBV13 and TRBJ2-1; checking the TCRdb D call of TRBD1 is not possible without DNA. Germline V gene lookup returns CDR1 PRHDT and CDR2 FYEKMQ (reference sequence). The CDR3 contains 13 residues.